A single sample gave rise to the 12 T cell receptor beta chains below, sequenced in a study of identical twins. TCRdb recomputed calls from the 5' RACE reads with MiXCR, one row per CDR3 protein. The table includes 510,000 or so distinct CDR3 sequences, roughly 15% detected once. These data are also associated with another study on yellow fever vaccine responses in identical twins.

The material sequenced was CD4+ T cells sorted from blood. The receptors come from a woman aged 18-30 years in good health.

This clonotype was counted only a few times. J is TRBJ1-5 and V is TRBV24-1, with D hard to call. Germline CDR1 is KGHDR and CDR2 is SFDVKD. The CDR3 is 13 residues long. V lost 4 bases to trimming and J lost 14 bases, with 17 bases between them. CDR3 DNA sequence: TGTGCCACCAGTGACAACTTGGCGGGCAGCAAGCATTTT. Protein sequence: CATSDNLAGSKHF.

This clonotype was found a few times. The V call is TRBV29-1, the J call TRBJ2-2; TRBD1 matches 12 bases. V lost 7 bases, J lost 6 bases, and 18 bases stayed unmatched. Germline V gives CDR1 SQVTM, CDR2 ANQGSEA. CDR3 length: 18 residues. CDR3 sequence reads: CSAGPGQGAHKTAGELFF. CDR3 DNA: TGCAGCGCCGGACCGGGACAGGGGGCGCATAAGACCGCCGGGGAGCTGTTTTTT.

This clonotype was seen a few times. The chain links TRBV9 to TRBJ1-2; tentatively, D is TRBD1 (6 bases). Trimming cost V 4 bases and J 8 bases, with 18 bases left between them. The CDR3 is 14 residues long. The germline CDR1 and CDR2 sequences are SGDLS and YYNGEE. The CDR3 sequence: CASSPRPQGRGYTF. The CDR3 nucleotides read TGTGCCAGCAGCCCTCGCCCACAGGGACGGGGCTACACCTTC. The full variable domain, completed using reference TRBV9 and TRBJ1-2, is DSGVTQTPKHLITATGQRVTLRCSPRSGDLSVYWYQQSLDQGLQFLIQYYNGEERAKGNILERFSAQQFPDLHSELNLSSLELGDSALYFCASSPRPQGRGYTFGSGTRLTVV.

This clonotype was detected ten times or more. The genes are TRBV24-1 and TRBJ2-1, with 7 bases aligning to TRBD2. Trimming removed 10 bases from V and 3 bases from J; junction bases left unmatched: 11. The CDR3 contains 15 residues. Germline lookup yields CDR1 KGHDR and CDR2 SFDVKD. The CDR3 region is CATRKGGSHYNEQFF. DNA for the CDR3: TGTGCCACAAGAAAGGGCGGGAGTCACTACAATGAGCAGTTCTTC.

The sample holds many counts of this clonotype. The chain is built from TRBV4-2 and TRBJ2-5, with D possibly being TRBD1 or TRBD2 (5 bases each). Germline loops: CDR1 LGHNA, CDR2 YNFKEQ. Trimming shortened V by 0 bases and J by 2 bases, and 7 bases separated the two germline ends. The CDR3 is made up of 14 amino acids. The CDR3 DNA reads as TGTGCCAGCAGCCAAGATTGGGGGCAAGAGACCCAGTACTTC. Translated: CASSQDWGQETQYF.

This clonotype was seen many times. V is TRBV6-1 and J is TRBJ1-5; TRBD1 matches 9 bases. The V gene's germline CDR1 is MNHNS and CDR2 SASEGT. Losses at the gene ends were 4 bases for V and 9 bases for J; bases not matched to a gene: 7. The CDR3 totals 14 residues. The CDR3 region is CASSGTGVDWPQHF. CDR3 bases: TGTGCCAGCAGTGGGACAGGGGTCGATTGGCCCCAGCATTTT.

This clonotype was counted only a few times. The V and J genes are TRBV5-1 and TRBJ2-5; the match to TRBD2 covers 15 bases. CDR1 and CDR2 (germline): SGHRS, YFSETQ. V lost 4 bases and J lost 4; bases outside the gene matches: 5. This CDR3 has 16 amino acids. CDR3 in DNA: TGCGCCAGCAGCCCCGGACTAGCGGGAGGGAGAGAGACCCAGTACTTC. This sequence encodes CASSPGLAGGRETQYF. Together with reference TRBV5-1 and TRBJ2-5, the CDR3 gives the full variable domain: KAGVTQTPRYLIKTRGQQVTLSCSPISGHRSVSWYQQTPGQGLQFLFEYFSETQRNKGNFPGRFSGRQFSNSRSEMNVSTLELGDSALYLCASSPGLAGGRETQYFGPGTRLLVL.

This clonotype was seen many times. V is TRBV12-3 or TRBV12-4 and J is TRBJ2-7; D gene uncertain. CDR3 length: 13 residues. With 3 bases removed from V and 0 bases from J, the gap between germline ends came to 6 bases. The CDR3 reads CASSFGSSYEQYF. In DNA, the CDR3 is TGTGCCAGCAGTTTTGGGTCCTCCTACGAGCAGTACTTC.

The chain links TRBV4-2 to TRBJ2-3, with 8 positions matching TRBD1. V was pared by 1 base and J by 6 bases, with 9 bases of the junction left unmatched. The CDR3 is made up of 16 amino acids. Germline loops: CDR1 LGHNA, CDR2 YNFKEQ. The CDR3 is CASSQVLDRGSDTQYF. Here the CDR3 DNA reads TGTGCCAGCAGCCAAGTACTTGACAGGGGTTCGGATACGCAGTATTTT.

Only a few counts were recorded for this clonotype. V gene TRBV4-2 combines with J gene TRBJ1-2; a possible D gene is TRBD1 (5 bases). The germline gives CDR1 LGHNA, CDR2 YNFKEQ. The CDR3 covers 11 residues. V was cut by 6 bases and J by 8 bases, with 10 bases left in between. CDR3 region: CASSPGSGYTF. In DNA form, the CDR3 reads TGTGCCAGCAGTCCAGGGTCGGGCTACACCTTC.

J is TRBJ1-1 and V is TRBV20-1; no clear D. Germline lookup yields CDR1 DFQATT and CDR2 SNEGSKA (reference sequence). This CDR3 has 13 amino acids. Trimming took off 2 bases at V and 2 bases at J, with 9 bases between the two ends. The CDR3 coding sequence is TGCAGTGCTAGAAGAGGCATAAACACTGAAGCTTTCTTT. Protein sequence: CSARRGINTEAFF.

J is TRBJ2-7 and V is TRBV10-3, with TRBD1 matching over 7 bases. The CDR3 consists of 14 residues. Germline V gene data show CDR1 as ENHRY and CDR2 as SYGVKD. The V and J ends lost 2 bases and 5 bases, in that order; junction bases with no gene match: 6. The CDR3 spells CAISERGGLDEQYV. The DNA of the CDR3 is TGTGCCATCAGTGAGCGAGGGGGCCTGGACGAGCAGTACGTC.